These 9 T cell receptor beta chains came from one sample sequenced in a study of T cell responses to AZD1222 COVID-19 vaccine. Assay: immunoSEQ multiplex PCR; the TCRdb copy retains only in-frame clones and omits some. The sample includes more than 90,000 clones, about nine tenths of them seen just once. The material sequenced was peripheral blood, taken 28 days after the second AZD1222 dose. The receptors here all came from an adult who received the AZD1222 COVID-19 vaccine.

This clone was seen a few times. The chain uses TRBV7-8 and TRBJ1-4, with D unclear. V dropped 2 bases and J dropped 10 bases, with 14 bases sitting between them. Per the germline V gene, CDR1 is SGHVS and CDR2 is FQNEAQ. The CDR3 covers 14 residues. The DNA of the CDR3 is TGTGCCAGCAGCTTAAATGCAGTTTCGGGAAAACTGTTTTTT. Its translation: CASSLNAVSGKLFF.

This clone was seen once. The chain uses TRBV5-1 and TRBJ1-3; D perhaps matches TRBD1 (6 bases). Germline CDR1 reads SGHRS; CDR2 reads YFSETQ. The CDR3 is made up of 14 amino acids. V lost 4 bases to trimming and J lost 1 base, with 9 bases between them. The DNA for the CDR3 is TGCGCCAGCAGCCGGGACATATCTGGAAACACCATATATTTT. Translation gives CASSRDISGNTIYF.

The CDR3 spells CASSERQVAQPQHF. In DNA, the CDR3 is TGTGCCAGCAGTGAACGACAGGTGGCCCAGCCCCAGCATTTT. The rearrangement uses TRBV2 and TRBJ1-5, with a tentative D call TRBD1 (6 bases). The V gene lost 2 bases and the J gene lost 7 bases, with 12 bases spanning the gap. Looked up from germline, CDR1 is SNHLY and CDR2 is FYNNEI. The CDR3 is 14 amino acids.

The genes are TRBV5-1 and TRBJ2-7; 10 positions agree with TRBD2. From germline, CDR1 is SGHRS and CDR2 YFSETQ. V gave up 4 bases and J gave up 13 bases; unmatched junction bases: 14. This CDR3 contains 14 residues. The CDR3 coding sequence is TGCGCCAGCAGCAGCGGGACTAGCGAGACTCCTCACTACTTC. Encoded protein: CASSSGTSETPHYF.

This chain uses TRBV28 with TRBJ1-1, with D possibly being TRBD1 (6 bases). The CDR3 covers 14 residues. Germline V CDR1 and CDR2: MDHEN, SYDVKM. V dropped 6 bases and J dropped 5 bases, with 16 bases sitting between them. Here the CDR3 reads CASSLGGPGTEAFF. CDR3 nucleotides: TGTGCCAGCAGCCTAGGGGGGCCTGGAACTGAAGCTTTCTTT.

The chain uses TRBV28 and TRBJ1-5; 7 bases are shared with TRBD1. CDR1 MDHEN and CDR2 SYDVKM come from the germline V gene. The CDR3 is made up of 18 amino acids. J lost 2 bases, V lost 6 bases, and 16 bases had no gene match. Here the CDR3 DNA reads TGTGCCAGCAGCGACCCGGGACAGCTAAGAGGGGGCAATCAGCCCCAGCATTTT. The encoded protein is CASSDPGQLRGGNQPQHF.

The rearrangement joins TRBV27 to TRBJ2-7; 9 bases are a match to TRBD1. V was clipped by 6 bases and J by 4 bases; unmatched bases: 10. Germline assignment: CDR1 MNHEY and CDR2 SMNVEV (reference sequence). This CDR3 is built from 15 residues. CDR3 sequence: CASRLIGTGNYEQYF. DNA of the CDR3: TGTGCCAGCAGACTTATCGGGACAGGGAATTACGAGCAGTACTTC.

The CDR3: CASSPVLGQNEKLFF. The CDR3 nucleotides read TGTGCCAGCAGCCCAGTACTTGGGCAGAATGAAAAACTGTTTTTT. V usage is TRBV3-1 (or the pseudogene TRBV3-2) and J usage is TRBJ1-4; D is unresolved. The CDR3 runs to 15 residues. Looked up from germline, CDR1 is LGHDT and CDR2 is YNNKEL (reference sequence). Trimming left V 4 bases short and J 5 bases short, with 14 bases between.

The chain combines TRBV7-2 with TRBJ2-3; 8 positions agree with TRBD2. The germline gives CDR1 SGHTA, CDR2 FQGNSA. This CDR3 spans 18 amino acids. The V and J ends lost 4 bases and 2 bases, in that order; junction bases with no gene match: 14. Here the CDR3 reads CASSSVRVAGPNTDTQYF. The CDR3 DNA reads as TGTGCCAGCAGCTCCGTAAGGGTAGCGGGGCCGAACACAGATACGCAGTATTTT.